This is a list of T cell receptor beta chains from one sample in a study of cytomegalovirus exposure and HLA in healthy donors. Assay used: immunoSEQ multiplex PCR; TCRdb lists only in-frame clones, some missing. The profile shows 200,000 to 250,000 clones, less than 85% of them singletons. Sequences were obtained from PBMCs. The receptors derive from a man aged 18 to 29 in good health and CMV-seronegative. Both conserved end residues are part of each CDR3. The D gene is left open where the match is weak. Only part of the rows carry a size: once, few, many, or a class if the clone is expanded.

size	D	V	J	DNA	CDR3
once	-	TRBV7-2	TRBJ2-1	TGTGCCAGCAGCTTTTCCCGATCCACTCATACCTACAATGAGCAGTTCTTC	CASSFSRSTHTYNEQFF
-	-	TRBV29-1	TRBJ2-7	TGCAGCGTATCACAGGTTACCTACGAGCAGTACTTC	CSVSQVTYEQYF
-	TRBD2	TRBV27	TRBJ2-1	TGTGCCAGCAGTTTAGGGACTAGCAAGGATGAGCAGTTCTTC	CASSLGTSKDEQFF
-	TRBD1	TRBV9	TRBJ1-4	TGTGCCAGCAGCGTACAAGGACAGGGGAGTGAAAAACTGTTTTTT	CASSVQGQGSEKLFF
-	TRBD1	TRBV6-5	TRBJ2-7	TGTGCCAGCAGCCTAACCGCAGGGGGCGCGTACGAGCAGTACTTC	CASSLTAGGAYEQYF
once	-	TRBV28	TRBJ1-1	TGTGCCAGCAAATTGGGAGGGGGGGAATGGACTGAAGCTTTCTTT	CASKLGGGEWTEAFF
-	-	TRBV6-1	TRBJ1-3	TGTGCCAGCAGTGAAATGGGCAGGGAATGGAACACCATATATTTT	CASSEMGREWNTIYF
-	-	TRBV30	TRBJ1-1	TGTGCCTGGAACATGAACACTGAAGCTTTCTTT	CAWNMNTEAFF
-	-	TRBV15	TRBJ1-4	TGTGCCACCAGCAGTGAGACTAGGGTAGTGGAAAAACTGTTTTTT	CATSSETRVVEKLFF
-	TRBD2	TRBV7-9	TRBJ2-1	TGTGCCAGCAGCTACCGAATAGCGGGAGGGGAGGTCTCCTACAATGAGCAGTTCTTC	CASSYRIAGGEVSYNEQFF
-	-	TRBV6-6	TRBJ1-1	TGTGCCAGCAGTTCTAACGGACAGTACTTAGAAGCTTTCTTT	CASSSNGQYLEAFF
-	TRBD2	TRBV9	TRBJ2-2	TGTGCCAGCAGCGTCCTAGGAAGCGGGAGTTCATCCGGGGAGCTGTTTTTT	CASSVLGSGSSSGELFF
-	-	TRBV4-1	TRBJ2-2	TGCGCCAGCAGCCCGTGGAGCCAGCGGGTCGGGGAGCTGTTTTTT	CASSPWSQRVGELFF
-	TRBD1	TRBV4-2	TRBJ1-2	TGTGCCAGCGCCGGGGGGACAGGGCAATATGGCTACACCTTC	CASAGGTGQYGYTF
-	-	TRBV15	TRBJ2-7	TGTGCCACCAGCGGGCGGGACAGTCCCTACGAGCAGTACTTC	CATSGRDSPYEQYF
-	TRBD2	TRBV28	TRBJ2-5	TGTGCCAGCAGTTTGTCAGCGGGAGTCCGGGAGACCCAGTACTTC	CASSLSAGVRETQYF
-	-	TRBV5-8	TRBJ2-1	TGTGCCAGCAGCTTGGGGCAGCGGCGGTCCTACAATGAGCAGTTCTTC	CASSLGQRRSYNEQFF
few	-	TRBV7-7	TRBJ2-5	TGTGCTAGCAGCTCCGGGGGAGACGGGCAAGAGACCCAGTACTTC	CASSSGGDGQETQYF
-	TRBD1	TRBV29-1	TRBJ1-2	TGCAGCGTAACCTCAGGGACAGGGGGTTATGGCTACACCTTC	CSVTSGTGGYGYTF
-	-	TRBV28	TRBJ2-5	TGTGCCAGCAGTTTACTGGTCAGGAGGATGGAGACCCAGTACTTC	CASSLLVRRMETQYF
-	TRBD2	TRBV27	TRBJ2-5	TGTGCCAGCAGATTGACTAGCGGGAGGAGAGAGACCCAGTACTTC	CASRLTSGRRETQYF
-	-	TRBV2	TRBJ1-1	TGTGCCAGCAGGAGGCAGACGAACACTGAAGCTTTCTTT	CASRRQTNTEAFF
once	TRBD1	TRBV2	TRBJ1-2	TGTGCCAGCAGTCGGGACAGGGAGAGCTATGGCTACACCTTC	CASSRDRESYGYTF
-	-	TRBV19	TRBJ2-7	TGTGCCAGTAGTATCGTCGGGAGCTCCTACGAGCAGTACTTC	CASSIVGSSYEQYF
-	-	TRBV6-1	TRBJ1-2	TGTGCCAGCAGTGAAGCAGGGACAACCTTGACCTTTGGTTATGGCTACACCTTC	CASSEAGTTLTFGYGYTF
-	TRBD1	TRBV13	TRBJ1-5	TGTGCCAGCAGCCGCGGACAGGGCAATCAGCCCCAGCATTTT	CASSRGQGNQPQHF
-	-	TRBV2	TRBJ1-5	TGTGCCAGCAGGACCGAACAGGGCAATCAGCCCCAGCATTTT	CASRTEQGNQPQHF
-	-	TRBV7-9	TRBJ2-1	TGTGCCAGCATCAGACAGACTAGGCCTAACTCCTACAATGAGCAGTTCTTC	CASIRQTRPNSYNEQFF
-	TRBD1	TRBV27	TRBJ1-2	TGTGCCAGCAGCCCACAGGGGGGAATTGGCTACACCTTC	CASSPQGGIGYTF
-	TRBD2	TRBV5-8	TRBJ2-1	TGTGCCAGCAGCCGGATGAGGGGAGGGAGTAACAATGAGCAGTTCTTC	CASSRMRGGSNNEQFF
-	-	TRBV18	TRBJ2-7	TGTGCCAGCTCACTGTTGGATCGGGGGAGCTCCTACGAGCAGTACTTC	CASSLLDRGSSYEQYF
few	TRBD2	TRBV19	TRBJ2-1	TGTGCCAGTAGTATAGAAGCTAGCGGGTACAATGAGCAGTTCTTC	CASSIEASGYNEQFF
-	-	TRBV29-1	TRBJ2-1	TGCAGCGTTGCGGGAACAGCAAACTCCTACAATGAGCAGTTCTTC	CSVAGTANSYNEQFF
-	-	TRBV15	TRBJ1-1	TGTGCCACCAGACGCCCGAGGGGGTTCACTGAAGCTTTCTTT	CATRRPRGFTEAFF
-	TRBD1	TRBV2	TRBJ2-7	TGTGCCAGCAGGAGGACAGGCAGTAACGAGCAGTACTTC	CASRRTGSNEQYF
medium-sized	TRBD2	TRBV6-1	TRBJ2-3	TGTGCCAGCAGTGGACTAGCGGGAGGGCCAGATACGCAGTATTTT	CASSGLAGGPDTQYF
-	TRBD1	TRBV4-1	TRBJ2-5	TGCGCCAGCAGCGTGGGACAGGGGAGTAAAGAGACCCAGTACTTC	CASSVGQGSKETQYF
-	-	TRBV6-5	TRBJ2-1	TGTGCCAGCAGAATTAGCTCCTACAATGAGCAGTTCTTC	CASRISSYNEQFF